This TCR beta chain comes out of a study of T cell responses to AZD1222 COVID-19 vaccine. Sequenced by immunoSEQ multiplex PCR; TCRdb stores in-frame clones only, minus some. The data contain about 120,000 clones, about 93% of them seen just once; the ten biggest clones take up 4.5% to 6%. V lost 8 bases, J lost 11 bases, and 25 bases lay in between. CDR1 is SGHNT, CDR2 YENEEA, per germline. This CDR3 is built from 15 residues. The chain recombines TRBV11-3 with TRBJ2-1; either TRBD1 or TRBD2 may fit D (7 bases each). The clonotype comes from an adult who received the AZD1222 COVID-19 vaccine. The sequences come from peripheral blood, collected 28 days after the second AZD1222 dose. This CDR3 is CASSPQGGVSSQQFF. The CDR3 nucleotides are TGTGCCAGCTCACCTCAGGGGGGGGTATCGTCCCAGCAGTTCTTC. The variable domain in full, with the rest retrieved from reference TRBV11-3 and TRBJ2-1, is EAGVVQSPRYKIIEKKQPVAFWCNPISGHNTLYWYLQNLGQGPELLIRYENEEAVDDSQLPKDRFSAERLKGVDSTLKIQPAELGDSAVYLCASSPQGGVSSQQFFGPGTRLTVL.